This T cell receptor beta chain comes out of a study of cytomegalovirus exposure and HLA in healthy donors. Healthy donors of bone marrow made up the group. After removal of 4 bases from V and 5 bases from J, the junction contained 5 bases not matched to a gene. CDR3 length equals 16 residues. The V gene's germline CDR1 is SQVTM and CDR2 ANQGSEA. This clone appeared a single time. Researchers ran the PCR with 60 Vbeta and 13 Jbeta primers. The data were produced by immunoSEQ multiplex PCR, yet TCRdb's version contains in-frame clones alone and is incomplete. The sample yields around 40,000 clones, 55% to 75% seen once.

V gene TRBV29-1 combines with J gene TRBJ2-1; 16 bases map to TRBD2. This TCR was sampled from a middle-aged man in good health and CMV-seropositive. Source material: PBMCs. CDR3 amino acids: CSVVPGLAGGDNEQFF. The CDR3 nucleotides read TGCAGCGTTGTGCCGGGACTAGCGGGGGGGGACAATGAGCAGTTCTTC.